This T cell receptor beta chain was sequenced during a study of a mutant IDH1 vaccine in newly diagnosed glioma. In germline, CDR1 is MNHEY, CDR2 SVGAGI. V was clipped by 6 bases and J by 8 bases; unmatched bases: 7. There are 14 residues in the CDR3. Sequenced by immunoSEQ multiplex PCR; TCRdb stores in-frame clones only, minus some. The data contain roughly 60,000 clones, approximately 84% of them seen just once; the ten biggest clones take up about 4%. Sample time point: week 23, last vaccination. Doses consisted of 300 ug of mutant IDH1 20-mer peptide each, paired with topical imiquimod. A word on this clone: Its matching antigen is unknown.

The J gene is TRBJ1-4, the V gene TRBV6-5; TRBD1 agrees at 9 bases. The sample was PBMCs, taken from a glioma patient whose treatment included an IDH1 peptide vaccine. The sequence came from a man under 40 with glioma. CDR3 sequence reads: CASRPGQGGEKLFF. The CDR3 DNA follows: TGTGCCAGCAGGCCGGGACAGGGAGGAGAAAAACTGTTTTTT.